One TCR beta chain is described in this entry. Those enrolled, adults aged roughly 18 to 89 years, came from about two dozen US areas. Cohort 3 donors were reported recovered after two negative PCRs, clearance, or symptom resolution. Profiled with immunoSEQ multiplex PCR; TCRdb holds only in-frame clones, not every one. The profile shows roughly 300,000 clones, over 75% of them singletons. The data derive from a study of blood T cell repertoires in COVID-19. V was pared by 1 base and J by 6 bases, with 10 bases between. CDR1 MDHEN and CDR2 SYDVKM come from the germline V gene. The CDR3 has 14 amino acids.

The gene calls are TRBV28 and TRBJ2-4; tentative D call: TRBD1 (6 bases). What was sequenced was PBMCs or T cells enriched from blood (not recorded which). This receptor was taken from a man younger than 40 who had recovered from COVID-19. The CDR3: CASSLSVGGNIQYF. The CDR3 bases are TGTGCCAGCAGTTTATCGGTAGGGGGAAACATTCAGTACTTC.